Presented here are 3 T cell receptor beta chains from one specimen sequenced in a study of T cells in Graves' hyperthyroidism and ophthalmopathy. Researchers took RNA transcripts and amplified the TCR beta CDR3 regions from them. First-round RT-PCR targeting the TCR CDR3 was performed with the HTBI primer set. TCRdb used MiXCR to reprocess the multiplex PCR reads, holding one entry per CDR3 protein. The sample holds more than 50,000 distinct CDR3 sequences; roughly 50% are singletons and the top ten take approximately 3.4%. Sequenced input: blood. The receptors originated from an older woman with Graves' ophthalmopathy.

This clonotype was counted ten times or more. The chain is built from TRBV27 and TRBJ2-7; a weak D match, TRBD2 (6 bases). The germline gives CDR1 MNHEY, CDR2 SMNVEV (reference sequence). V shed 6 bases and J shed 0 bases, with 18 bases lying between them. The CDR3 runs to 16 residues. This CDR3 is CASRRYSGVSSYEQYF. The CDR3 bases are TGTGCCAGCAGGAGATATAGCGGAGTTAGCTCCTACGAGCAGTACTTC.

This clonotype was observed many times. The gene calls are TRBV2 and TRBJ2-7; 8 bases fit TRBD2. CDR1 is SNHLY, CDR2 FYNNEI, per germline. CDR3 length equals 15 residues. Trimming at V came to 2 bases and at J to 2 bases, leaving 5 bases not matched to a gene. This CDR3 is CASSELYGGAYEQYF. Here the CDR3 DNA reads TGTGCCAGCAGTGAATTGTACGGGGGGGCCTACGAGCAGTACTTC. The full variable domain, its missing parts supplied by reference TRBV2 and TRBJ2-7, is EPEVTQTPSHQVTQMGQEVILRCVPISNHLYFYWYRQILGQKVEFLVSFYNNEISEKSEIFDDQFSVERPDGSNFTLKIRSTKLEDSAMYFCASSELYGGAYEQYFGPGTRLTVT.

This clonotype is judged medium-sized. The chain couples TRBV20-1 to TRBJ2-1, with a tentative D call TRBD1 (6 bases). V lost 4 bases and J 3 bases, leaving 10 bases between the germline ends. There are 13 residues in the CDR3. The germline gives CDR1 DFQATT, CDR2 SNEGSKA (reference sequence). The CDR3 nucleotides read TGCAGTGCTAACAGGGCGGGCTACAATGAGCAGTTCTTC. The encoded protein is CSANRAGYNEQFF.